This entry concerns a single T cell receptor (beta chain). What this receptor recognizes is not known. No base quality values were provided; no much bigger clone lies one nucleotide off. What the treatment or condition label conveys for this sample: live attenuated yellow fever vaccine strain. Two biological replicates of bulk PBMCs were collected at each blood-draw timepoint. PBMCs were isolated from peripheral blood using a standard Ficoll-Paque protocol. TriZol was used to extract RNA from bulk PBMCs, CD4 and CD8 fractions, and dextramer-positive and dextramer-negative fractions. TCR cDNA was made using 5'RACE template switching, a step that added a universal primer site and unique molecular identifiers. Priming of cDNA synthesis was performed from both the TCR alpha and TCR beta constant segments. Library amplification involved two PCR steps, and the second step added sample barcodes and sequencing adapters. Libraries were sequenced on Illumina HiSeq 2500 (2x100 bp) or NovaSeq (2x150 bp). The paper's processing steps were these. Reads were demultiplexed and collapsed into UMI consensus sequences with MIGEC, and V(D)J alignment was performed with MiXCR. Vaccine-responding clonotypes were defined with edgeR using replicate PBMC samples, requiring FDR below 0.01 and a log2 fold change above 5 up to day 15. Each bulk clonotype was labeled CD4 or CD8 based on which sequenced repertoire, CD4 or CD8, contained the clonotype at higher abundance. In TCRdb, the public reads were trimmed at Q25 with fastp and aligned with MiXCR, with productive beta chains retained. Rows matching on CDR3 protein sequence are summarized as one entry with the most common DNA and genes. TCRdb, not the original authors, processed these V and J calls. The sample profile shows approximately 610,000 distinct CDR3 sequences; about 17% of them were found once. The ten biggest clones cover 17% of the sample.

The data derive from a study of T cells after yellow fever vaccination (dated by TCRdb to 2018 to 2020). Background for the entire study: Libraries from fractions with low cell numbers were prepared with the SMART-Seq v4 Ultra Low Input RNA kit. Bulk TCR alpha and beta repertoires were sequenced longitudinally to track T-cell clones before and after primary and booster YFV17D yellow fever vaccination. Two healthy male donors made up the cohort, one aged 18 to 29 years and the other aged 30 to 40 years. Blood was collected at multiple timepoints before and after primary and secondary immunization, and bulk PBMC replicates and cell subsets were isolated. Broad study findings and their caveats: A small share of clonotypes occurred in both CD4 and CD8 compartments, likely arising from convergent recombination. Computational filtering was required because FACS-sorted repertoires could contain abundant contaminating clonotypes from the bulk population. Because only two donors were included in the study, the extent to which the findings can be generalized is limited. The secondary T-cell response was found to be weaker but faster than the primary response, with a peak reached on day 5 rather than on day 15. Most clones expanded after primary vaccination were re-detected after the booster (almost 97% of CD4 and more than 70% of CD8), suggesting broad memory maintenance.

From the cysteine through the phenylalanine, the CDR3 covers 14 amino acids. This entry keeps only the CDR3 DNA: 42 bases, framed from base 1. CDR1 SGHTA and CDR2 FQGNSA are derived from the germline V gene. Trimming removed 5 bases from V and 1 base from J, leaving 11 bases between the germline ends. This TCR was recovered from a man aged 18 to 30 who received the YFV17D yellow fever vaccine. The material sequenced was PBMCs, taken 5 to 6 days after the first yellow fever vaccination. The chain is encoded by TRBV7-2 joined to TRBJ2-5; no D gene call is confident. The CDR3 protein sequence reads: CASSGSRTQETQYF. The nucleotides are TGTGCCAGCAGCGGCTCCCGGACCCAAGAGACCCAGTACTTC.